This TCR beta chain came from a study of CD8+ T cells in alopecia areata. Across the whole study: Dosing with tofacitinib proceeded for 6 to 18 months, followed by 6 months off drug.

This clone was seen a handful of times. Antigen: not known. Findings of the study overall: Sharing of TCRs across patients appeared less clear than in mice, possibly for HLA-related reasons.

After isolation, RNA underwent reverse transcription to generate cDNA as the sequencing template. The method was immunoSEQ multiplex PCR; TCRdb's version includes in-frame clones alone and lacks a portion of them. This repertoire shows about 42,000 clones, about 71% found once; its top ten account for roughly 20%. The CDR3 totals 13 residues. The J segment lost 4 bases and the V segment lost 6 bases, leaving 6 bases of the junction unmatched. The V gene's germline CDR1 is SQVTM and CDR2 ANQGSEA. Treatment here: oral pan-JAK inhibitor, 5-10 mg twice daily. Peripheral blood and lesional scalp punch biopsies were taken from alopecia areata patients.

This sequence joins TRBV29-1 and TRBJ1-2; TRBD1 agrees at 9 bases. Sample: CD8+ T cells sorted from blood, taken at week 4, from a patient treated with tofacitinib. This clonotype originated in a human donor with alopecia areata. CDR3 in DNA: TGCAGCGTGGACCGACAGGGGGGCTATGGCTACACCTTC. Amino acid sequence: CSVDRQGGYGYTF.